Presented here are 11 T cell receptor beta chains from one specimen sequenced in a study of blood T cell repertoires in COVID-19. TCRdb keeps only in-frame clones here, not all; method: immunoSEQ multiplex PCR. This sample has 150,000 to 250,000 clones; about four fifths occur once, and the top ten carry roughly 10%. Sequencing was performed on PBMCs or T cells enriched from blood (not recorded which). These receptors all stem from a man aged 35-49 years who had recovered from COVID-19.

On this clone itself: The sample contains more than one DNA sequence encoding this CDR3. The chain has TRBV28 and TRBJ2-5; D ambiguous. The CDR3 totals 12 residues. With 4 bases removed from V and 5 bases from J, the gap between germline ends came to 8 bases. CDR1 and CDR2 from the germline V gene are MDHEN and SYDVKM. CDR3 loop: CASSSLRETQYF. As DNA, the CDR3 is TGTGCCAGCAGTTCCCTGCGGGAGACCCAGTACTTC.

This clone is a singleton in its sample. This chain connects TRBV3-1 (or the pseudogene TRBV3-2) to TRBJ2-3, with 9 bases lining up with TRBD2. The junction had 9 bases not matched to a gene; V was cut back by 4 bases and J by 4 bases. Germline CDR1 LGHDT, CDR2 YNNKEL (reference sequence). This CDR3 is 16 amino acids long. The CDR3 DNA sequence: TGTGCCAGCAGCCGGGCGGCTAGCGGGGTCTCAGATACGCAGTATTTT. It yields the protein CASSRAASGVSDTQYF.

The CDR3 loop is CASSPVRDREDGYTF. The DNA for the CDR3 is TGTGCCAGCTCACCGGTACGGGACAGGGAGGATGGCTACACCTTC. J is TRBJ1-2 and V is TRBV18; TRBD1 matches 9 bases. The CDR3 is 15 amino acids. Losses at the gene ends were 3 bases for V and 6 bases for J; bases not matched to a gene: 8. Germline CDR1 reads KGHSH; CDR2 reads LQKENI.

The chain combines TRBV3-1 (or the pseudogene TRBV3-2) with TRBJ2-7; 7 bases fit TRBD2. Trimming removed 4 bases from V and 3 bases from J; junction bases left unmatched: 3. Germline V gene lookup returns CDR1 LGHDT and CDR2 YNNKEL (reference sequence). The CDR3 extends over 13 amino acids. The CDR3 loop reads CASSLGLFYEQYV. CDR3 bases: TGTGCCAGCAGCCTGGGACTATTCTACGAGCAGTACGTC.

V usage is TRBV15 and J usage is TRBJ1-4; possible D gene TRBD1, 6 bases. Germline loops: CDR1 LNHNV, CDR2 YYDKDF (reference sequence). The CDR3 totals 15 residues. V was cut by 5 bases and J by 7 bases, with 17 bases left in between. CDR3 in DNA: TGTGCCACCAGCGGTTCCACAGGGAGGGGTGAAAAACTGTTTTTT. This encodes CATSGSTGRGEKLFF.

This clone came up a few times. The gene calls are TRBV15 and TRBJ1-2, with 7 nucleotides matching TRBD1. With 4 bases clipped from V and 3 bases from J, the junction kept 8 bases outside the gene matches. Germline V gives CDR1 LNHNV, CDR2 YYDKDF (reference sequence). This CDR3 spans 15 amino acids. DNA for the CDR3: TGTGCCACCAGCAAACTGAGGGGGCAGGACTATGGCTACACCTTC. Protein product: CATSKLRGQDYGYTF.

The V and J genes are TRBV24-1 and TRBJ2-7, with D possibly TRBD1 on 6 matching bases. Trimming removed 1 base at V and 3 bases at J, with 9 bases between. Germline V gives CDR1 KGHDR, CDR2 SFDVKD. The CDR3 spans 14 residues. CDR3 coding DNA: TGTGCCACCAGTGATTTTCACAGGGACTACGAGCAGTACTTC. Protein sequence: CATSDFHRDYEQYF.

This CDR3 is CASSQARTGAETQYF. As DNA, the CDR3 is TGCGCCAGCAGCCAAGCCCGGACAGGGGCGGAGACCCAGTACTTC. The V call is TRBV4-1, the J call TRBJ2-5; TRBD1 aligns across 9 bases. Germline CDR1 is MGHRA and CDR2 is YSYEKL. The CDR3 runs 15 residues. V dropped 1 base and J dropped 5; count of bases not matched to a gene: 5.

Here the CDR3 DNA reads TGCGCCAGCAGCCAAGATCCTGAAGGAGACACTGAAGCTTTCTTT. Encoded protein: CASSQDPEGDTEAFF. The V gene is TRBV4-3, the J gene TRBJ1-1; no definite D call. Looked up from germline, CDR1 is LGHNA and CDR2 is YSLEER. V lost 0 bases to trimming and J lost 3 bases, with 11 bases between them. The CDR3 has 15 amino acids.

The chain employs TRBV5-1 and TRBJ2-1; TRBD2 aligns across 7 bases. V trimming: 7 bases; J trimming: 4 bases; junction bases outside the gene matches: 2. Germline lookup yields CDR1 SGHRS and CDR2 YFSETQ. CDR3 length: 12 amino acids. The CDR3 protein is CASSSGYNEQFF. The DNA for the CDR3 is TGCGCCAGCTCTAGCGGTTACAATGAGCAGTTCTTC.

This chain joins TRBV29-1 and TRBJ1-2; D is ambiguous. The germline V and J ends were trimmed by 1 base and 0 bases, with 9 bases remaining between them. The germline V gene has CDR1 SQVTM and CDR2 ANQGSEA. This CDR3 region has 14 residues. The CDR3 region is CSVEGTISNYGYTF. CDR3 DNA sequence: TGCAGCGTTGAAGGAACTATTTCTAACTATGGCTACACCTTC.